This T cell receptor beta chain was documented in a study of kidney transplant recipient with SARS-CoV-2 infection. This clonotype was found many times. V lost 5 bases and J lost 4, with 23 bases in between. This CDR3 is built from 17 residues. TCRdb fed the reads into MiXCR, producing one record per CDR3 protein. The data contain about 240,000 distinct CDR3 sequences, more than 25% of them singletons. Sequencing was performed on a blood sample, taken at baseline and on day 111 from a kidney transplant recipient. The source is a young adult male patient who had COVID-19 and was a kidney transplant recipient. Some T cells may possibly be graft donor cells. The chain carries TRBV23-1 and TRBJ1-2; unclear D gene. TRBV23-1 is sorted into the ORF group, with uncertain function. CDR3 nucleotides: TGCGCCAGCAGTATTAAAGCGCTACGCAGAAAGACCTATGGCTACACCTTC. Translation: CASSIKALRRKTYGYTF.